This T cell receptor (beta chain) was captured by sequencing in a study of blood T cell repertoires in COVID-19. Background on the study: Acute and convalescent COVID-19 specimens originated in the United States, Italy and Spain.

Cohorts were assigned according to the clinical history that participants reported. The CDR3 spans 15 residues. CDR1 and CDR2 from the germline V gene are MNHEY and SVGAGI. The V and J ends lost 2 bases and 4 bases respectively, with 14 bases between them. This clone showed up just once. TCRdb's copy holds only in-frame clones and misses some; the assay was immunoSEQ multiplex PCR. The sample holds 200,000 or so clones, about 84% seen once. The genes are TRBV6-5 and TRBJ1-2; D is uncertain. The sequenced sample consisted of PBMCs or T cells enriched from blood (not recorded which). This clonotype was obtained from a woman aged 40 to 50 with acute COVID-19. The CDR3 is CASSYEPRSGYGYTF. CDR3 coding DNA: TGTGCCAGCAGTTACGAACCCCGGTCAGGCTATGGCTACACCTTC.